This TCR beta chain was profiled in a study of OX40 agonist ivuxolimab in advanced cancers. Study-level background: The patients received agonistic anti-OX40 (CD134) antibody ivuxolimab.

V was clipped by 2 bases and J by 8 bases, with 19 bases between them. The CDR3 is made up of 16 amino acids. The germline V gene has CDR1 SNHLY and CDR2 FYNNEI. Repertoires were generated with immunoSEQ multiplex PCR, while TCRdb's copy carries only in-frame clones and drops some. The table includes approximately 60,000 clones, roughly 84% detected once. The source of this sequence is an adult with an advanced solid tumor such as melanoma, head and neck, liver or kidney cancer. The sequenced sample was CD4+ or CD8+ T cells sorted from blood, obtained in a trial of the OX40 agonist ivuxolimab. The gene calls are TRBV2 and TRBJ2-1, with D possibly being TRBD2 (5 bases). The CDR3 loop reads CASSEPDYLLSDEQFF. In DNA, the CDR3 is TGTGCCAGCAGTGAACCCGACTACCTACTTTCAGATGAGCAGTTCTTC.